The following is a T cell receptor beta chain sequence with its context. Its specific antigen is unknown. The record has no base qualities; no much larger clone is one base away. The time point label on this specimen signifies: week 23, last vaccination. Each vaccine dose was 300 ug of a 20-mer mutant IDH1 peptide in Montanide, given subcutaneously with topical imiquimod. All donors had newly diagnosed IDH1-mutant astrocytomas of WHO grade 3 or 4 that showed loss of nuclear ATRX. The samples were drawn from NOA16, a multicentre, single-arm, open-label phase I trial in Germany that tested a mutant IDH1 peptide vaccine in humans for the first time. Genomic DNA for TCRB sequencing was extracted from EDTA blood using the DNeasy Blood and Tissue Kit. The junction carries 10 bases between V and J, which are trimmed by 4 bases and 1 base respectively. For CDR1 and CDR2, the germline V gene lists MNHEY and SVGAGI. The CDR3 measures 14 amino acids from cysteine to phenylalanine. Only the CDR3 DNA stays, 42 bases, in frame from base 1.

The library relied on the immunoSEQ multiplex PCR assay. Rearranged TCR beta chain sequences were amplified with the hsTCRB Kit following the manufacturer's protocol. TCRB libraries were sequenced on an Illumina MiSeq. Processing in the source paper ran as follows. The kit vendor's proprietary platform handled demultiplexing, trimming and gene mapping. TCRdb obtained this table from immuneACCESS and retained in-frame rearrangements with V and J assigned. These tables miss some clones; where compared with another copy, unresolved V genes account for less than half of the shortfall, and the remainder is unexplained. Clone size and V and J calls were adopted from that table, with D and trimming inferred from the DNA. Across this sample there are over 25,000 clones, with 88% seen only once. Around 2.4% of the sample is in the top ten clones. The sample comes from a study of a mutant IDH1 vaccine in newly diagnosed glioma (dated by TCRdb to about 2021). In terms of the full investigation: Patients were given eight vaccinations, in weeks 1, 3, 5, 7, 11, 15, 19 and 23, which matched visits V03 through V10. Vaccination began 4-6 weeks after radiotherapy alone, or alongside temozolomide cycles in the chemotherapy-containing groups. Of the roughly 32 patients who were treated, approximately 60% were male and roughly 38% were female, and the mean age was approximately 40 years. Before enrollment, most patients had been given radiochemotherapy with temozolomide as standard therapy, while the rest had received either radiotherapy alone or temozolomide alone. Peripheral blood samples were drawn at six visits, namely V03 (baseline), V05, V07, V10, V12 and V13. For exploratory analyses, about 25 treated patients had longitudinal TCRB deep sequencing done wherever samples were available. The paper's findings and limits, for the study overall: Immune responses induced by the vaccine were seen in roughly 92% of patients across multiple MHC alleles. Selection of PBMC samples for TCRB deep sequencing was based on availability. According to the authors, sample limitations meant that analyses of patient blood samples could not be reproduced. No apparent relationship was observed between pseudoprogression and alterations in the top peripheral T cell clonotypes detected by TCRB sequencing.

The sequences come from PBMCs, collected from a glioma patient whose treatment included an IDH1 peptide vaccine. The V and J segments used are TRBV6-5 and TRBJ2-5, with no confidently assigned D gene. This TCR was sampled from a middle-aged man with glioma. The CDR3 region has the sequence CASSSSSLQETQYF. In nucleotide form, the sequence is TGTGCCAGCAGTTCAAGCTCACTCCAAGAGACCCAGTACTTC.